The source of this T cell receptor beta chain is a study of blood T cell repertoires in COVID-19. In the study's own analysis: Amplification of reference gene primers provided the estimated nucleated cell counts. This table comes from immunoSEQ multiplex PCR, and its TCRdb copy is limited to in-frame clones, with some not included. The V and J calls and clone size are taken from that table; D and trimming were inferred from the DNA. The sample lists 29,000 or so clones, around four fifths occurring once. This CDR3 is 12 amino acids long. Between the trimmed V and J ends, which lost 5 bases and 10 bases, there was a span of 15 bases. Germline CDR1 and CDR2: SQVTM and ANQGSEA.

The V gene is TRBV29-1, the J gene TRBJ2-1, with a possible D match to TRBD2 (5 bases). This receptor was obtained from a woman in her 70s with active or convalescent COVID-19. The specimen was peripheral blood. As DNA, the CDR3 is TGCAGCGTTTCGAGGGAGCGGAAGGAGCAGTTCTTC. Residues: CSVSRERKEQFF.